This T cell receptor (beta chain) came from a study of radiotherapy plus CTLA-4 blockade in lung cancer. Germline CDR1 is SGHTA and CDR2 is FQGTGA. The V segment lost 6 bases and the J segment 0 bases; nucleotides outside the gene matches: 12. This CDR3 is 17 amino acids long. The protocol was immunoSEQ multiplex PCR, while the TCRdb copy is restricted to in-frame clones and leaves out a portion. This sample has some 38,000 clones, with about 70% found just once. Study conclusions and caveats: Peripheral blood showed expansion of tumor-derived TCR clones after radiotherapy and ipilimumab.

A remark on this clone: Its antigen remains unidentified.

V gene TRBV7-3 combines with J gene TRBJ2-5, with 8 bases lining up with TRBD2. The clonotype originates from a human donor with non-small cell lung cancer who had stable disease on radiotherapy plus ipilimumab. The specimen was peripheral blood, collected from a patient treated with radiotherapy plus ipilimumab. The CDR3 coding sequence is TGTGCCAGCAGTCAAGGGGTAGCGGGGTTGTACCAAGAGACCCAGTACTTC. Its translation: CASSQGVAGLYQETQYF. The full variable domain, in which reference TRBV7-3 and TRBJ2-5 provide the parts outside the CDR3, is GAGVSQTPSNKVTEKGKYVELRCDPISGHTALYWYRQSLGQGPEFLIYFQGTGAADDSGLPNDRFFAVRPEGSVSTLKIQRTERGDSAVYLCASSQGVAGLYQETQYFGPGTRLLVL.